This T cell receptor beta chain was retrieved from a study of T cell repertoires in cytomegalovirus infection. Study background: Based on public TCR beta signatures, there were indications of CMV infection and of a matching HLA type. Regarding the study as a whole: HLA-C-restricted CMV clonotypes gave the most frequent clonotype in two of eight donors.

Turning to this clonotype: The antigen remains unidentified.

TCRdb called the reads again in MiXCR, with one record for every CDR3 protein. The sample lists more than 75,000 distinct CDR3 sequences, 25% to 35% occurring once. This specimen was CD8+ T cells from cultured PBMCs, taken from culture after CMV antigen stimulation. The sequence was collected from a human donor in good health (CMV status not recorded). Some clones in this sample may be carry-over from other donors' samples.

The CDR3 reads CASSPIDRGDTEAFF. The CDR3 DNA is TGTGCCAGCAGTCCGATAGACAGGGGCGACACTGAAGCTTTCTTT. This chain connects TRBV27 to TRBJ1-1; the match to TRBD1 covers 8 bases. This CDR3 contains 15 residues. Germline V CDR1 and CDR2: MNHEY, SMNVEV (reference sequence). V was clipped by 5 bases and J by 3 bases; unmatched bases: 8.